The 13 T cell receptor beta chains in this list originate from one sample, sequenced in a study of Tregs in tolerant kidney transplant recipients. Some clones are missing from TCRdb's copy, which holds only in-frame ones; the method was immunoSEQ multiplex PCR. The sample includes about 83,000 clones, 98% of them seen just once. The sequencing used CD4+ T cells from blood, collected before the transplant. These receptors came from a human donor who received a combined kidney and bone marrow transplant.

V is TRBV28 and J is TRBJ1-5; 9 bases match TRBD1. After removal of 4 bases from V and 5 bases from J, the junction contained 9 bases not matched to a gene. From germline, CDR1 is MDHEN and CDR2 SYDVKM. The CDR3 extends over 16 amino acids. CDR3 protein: CASSSWDRVRHQPQHF. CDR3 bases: TGTGCCAGCAGTTCATGGGACAGGGTCAGGCATCAGCCCCAGCATTTT.

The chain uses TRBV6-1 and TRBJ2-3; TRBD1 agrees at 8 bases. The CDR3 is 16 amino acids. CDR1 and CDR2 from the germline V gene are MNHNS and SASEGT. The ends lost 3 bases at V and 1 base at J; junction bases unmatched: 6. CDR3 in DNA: TGTGCCAGCAGTGACCTACAGGGGGTTCGCACAGATACGCAGTATTTT. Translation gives CASSDLQGVRTDTQYF.

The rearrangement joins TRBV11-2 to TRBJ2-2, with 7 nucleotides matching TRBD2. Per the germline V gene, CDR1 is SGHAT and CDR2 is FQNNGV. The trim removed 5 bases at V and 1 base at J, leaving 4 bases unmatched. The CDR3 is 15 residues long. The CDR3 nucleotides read TGTGCCAGCAGCAGAGGGAGGGGGAACACCGGGGAGCTGTTTTTT. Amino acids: CASSRGRGNTGELFF.

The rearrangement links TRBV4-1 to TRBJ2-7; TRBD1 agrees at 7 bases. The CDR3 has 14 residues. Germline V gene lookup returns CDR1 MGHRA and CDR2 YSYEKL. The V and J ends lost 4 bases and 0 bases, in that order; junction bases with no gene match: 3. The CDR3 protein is CASSLRDSSYEQYF. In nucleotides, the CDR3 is TGCGCCAGCAGCCTAAGGGACAGCTCCTACGAGCAGTACTTC.

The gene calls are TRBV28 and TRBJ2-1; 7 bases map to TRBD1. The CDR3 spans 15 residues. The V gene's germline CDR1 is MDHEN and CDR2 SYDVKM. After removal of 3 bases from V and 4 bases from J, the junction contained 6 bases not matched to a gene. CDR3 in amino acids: CASSLSQGRYNEQFF. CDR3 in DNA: TGTGCCAGCAGTTTGTCACAGGGGCGGTACAATGAGCAGTTCTTC.

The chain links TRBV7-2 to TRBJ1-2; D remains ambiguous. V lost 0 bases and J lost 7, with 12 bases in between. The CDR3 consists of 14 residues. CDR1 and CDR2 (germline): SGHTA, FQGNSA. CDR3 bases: TGTGCCAGCAGCTTAGCGAGCAAGATTAGTGGCTACACCTTC. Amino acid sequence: CASSLASKISGYTF.

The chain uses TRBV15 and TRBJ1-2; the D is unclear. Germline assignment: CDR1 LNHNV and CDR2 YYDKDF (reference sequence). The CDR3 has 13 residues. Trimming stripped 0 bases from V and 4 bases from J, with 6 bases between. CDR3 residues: CATSRDAVYGYTF. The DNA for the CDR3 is TGTGCCACCAGCAGAGATGCAGTCTATGGCTACACCTTC.

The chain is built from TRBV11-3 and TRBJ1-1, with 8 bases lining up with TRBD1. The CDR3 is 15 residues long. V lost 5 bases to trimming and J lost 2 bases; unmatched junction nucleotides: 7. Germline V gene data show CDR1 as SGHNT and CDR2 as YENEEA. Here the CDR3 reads CASSINRGGNTEAFF. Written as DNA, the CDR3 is TGTGCCAGCAGCATAAACAGGGGGGGTAACACTGAAGCTTTCTTT.

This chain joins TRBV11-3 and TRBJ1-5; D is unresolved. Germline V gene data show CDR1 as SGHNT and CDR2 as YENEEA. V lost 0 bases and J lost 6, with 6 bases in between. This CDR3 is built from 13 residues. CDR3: CASSLDPGQPQHF. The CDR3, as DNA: TGTGCCAGCAGCTTAGATCCAGGTCAGCCCCAGCATTTT.

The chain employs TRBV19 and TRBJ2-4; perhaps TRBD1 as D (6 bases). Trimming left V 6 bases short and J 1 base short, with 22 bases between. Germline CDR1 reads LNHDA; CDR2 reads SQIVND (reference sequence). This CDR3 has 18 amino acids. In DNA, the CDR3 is TGTGCCAGTAGCCTGGAACTACAGGGCTGGGCGGCCAAAAACATTCAGTACTTC. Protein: CASSLELQGWAAKNIQYF.

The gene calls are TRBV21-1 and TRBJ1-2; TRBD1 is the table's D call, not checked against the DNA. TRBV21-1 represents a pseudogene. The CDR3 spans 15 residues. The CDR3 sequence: CASSHKNGRGDGYTF. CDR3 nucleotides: TGTGCCAGCAGCCATAAAAACGGCAGGGGAGATGGCTACACCTTC.

CDR3 bases: TGTGCCAGCAGCGGTACAGGCCACGAGCAGTACTTC. This encodes CASSGTGHEQYF. V gene TRBV9 combines with J gene TRBJ2-7; D might be TRBD1 (5 bases). The CDR3 sequence is 12 residues long. CDR1 and CDR2 from the germline V gene are SGDLS and YYNGEE. V was cut by 3 bases and J by 5 bases, with 9 bases left in between.

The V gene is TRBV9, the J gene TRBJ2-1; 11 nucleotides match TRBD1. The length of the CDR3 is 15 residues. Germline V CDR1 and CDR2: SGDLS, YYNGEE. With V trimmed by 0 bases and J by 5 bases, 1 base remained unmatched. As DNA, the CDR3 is TGTGCCAGCAGCGTAGTGGACAGGGGGCACAATGAGCAGTTCTTC. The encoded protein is CASSVVDRGHNEQFF.